Sequencing of this T cell receptor beta chain was carried out in a study of Ad26.COV2.S vaccination and SARS-CoV-2 variants. Study as a whole: Recipients of Ad26.COV2.S got it intramuscularly, once or twice 56 days apart. The study's findings and limits: The analyses of TCR breadth and depth may have understated the size of total T cell responses.

Treatment defined: around 19 received Ad26.COV2.S at low or high dose, single or two shots; about five received placebo; per-sample allocation not given. The study sampled participants on day 63 after the first vaccine or placebo injection. An adult donor aged 18-55 years was enrolled in Boston. Ad26 vector vaccine expressed Wuhan-strain SARS-CoV-2 spike. Trimming left V 3 bases short and J 9 bases short, with 15 bases between. Germline V CDR1 and CDR2: SGHTA, FQGNSA. CDR3 size: 14 residues. As for this clone: Its antigen is unidentified.

Produced via immunoSEQ multiplex PCR; TCRdb's table is partial and in-frame only. The table lists approximately 500,000 clones, roughly 89% of them singletons. This chain uses TRBV7-2 with TRBJ2-1; D is possibly TRBD2 (5 bases). The sample in question was peripheral blood, obtained in a trial of Ad26.COV2.S vaccine versus placebo. This clonotype was sampled from a person aged 18-60 years who received the Ad26.COV2.S COVID-19 vaccine or a placebo. The CDR3, as DNA: TGTGCCAGCAGCTTGGACTTAGGAATCTCTGAGCAGTTCTTC. It translates to CASSLDLGISEQFF.